Below, 5 T cell receptor beta chains from the same sample are listed, as sequenced in a study of blood T cell repertoires in COVID-19. Assay used: immunoSEQ multiplex PCR; TCRdb lists only in-frame clones, some missing. Here the sample spans some 230,000 clones, approximately 81% being singletons. Sequencing input: peripheral blood. All receptors derive from a man in his fifties or sixties who had recovered from COVID-19.

This chain links TRBV5-1 with TRBJ1-1, with D possibly matching TRBD1 (6 bases). The CDR3 sequence is 15 residues long. V dropped 3 bases and J dropped 3 bases, with 15 bases sitting between them. From germline, CDR1 is SGHRS and CDR2 YFSETQ. CDR3 DNA sequence: TGCGCCAGCAGCTCCCTGGGGGCCGCCGACACTGAAGCTTTCTTT. Translation: CASSSLGAADTEAFF.

The J gene is TRBJ2-2, the V gene TRBV27, with TRBD1 matching 7 bases. This CDR3 region has 15 residues. The V gene's germline CDR1 is MNHEY and CDR2 SMNVEV (reference sequence). The V gene end was trimmed by 3 bases and the J gene end by 0 bases; junction bases not matched to a gene: 1. The CDR3: CASSFGTANTGELFF. The CDR3 coding sequence is TGTGCCAGCAGTTTTGGGACAGCGAACACCGGGGAGCTGTTTTTT.

The CDR3 DNA is TGTGCCAGCACCAGTTCGATCGGGGGATCTGGGGCCAACGTCCTGACTTTC. Protein: CASTSSIGGSGANVLTF. The chain employs TRBV3-1 (or the pseudogene TRBV3-2) and TRBJ2-6; a weak D match, TRBD2 (6 bases). Between the trimmed V and J ends, which lost 7 bases and 1 base, there was a span of 17 bases. Germline V gene data show CDR1 as LGHDT and CDR2 as YNNKEL (reference sequence). The CDR3 spans 17 residues.

The CDR3 reads CASSPRGQGRQEQYF. The CDR3 DNA reads TGTGCCAGCAGTCCGCGGGGACAGGGACGGCAAGAGCAGTACTTC. The chain carries TRBV28 and TRBJ2-7, with 9 bases fitting TRBD1. After removal of 5 bases from V and 7 bases from J, the junction contained 12 bases not matched to a gene. CDR3 length: 15 residues. Germline V CDR1 and CDR2: MDHEN, SYDVKM.

The V gene is TRBV21-1, the J gene TRBJ2-1; TRBD1, the D gene given by the table, was not confirmed from the DNA. TRBV21-1 is termed a pseudogene. The CDR3 is 13 amino acids. The CDR3 sequence is CASSKTGWGVQFF. CDR3 in DNA: TGTGCCAGCAGCAAGACAGGGTGGGGGGTCCAGTTCTTC.